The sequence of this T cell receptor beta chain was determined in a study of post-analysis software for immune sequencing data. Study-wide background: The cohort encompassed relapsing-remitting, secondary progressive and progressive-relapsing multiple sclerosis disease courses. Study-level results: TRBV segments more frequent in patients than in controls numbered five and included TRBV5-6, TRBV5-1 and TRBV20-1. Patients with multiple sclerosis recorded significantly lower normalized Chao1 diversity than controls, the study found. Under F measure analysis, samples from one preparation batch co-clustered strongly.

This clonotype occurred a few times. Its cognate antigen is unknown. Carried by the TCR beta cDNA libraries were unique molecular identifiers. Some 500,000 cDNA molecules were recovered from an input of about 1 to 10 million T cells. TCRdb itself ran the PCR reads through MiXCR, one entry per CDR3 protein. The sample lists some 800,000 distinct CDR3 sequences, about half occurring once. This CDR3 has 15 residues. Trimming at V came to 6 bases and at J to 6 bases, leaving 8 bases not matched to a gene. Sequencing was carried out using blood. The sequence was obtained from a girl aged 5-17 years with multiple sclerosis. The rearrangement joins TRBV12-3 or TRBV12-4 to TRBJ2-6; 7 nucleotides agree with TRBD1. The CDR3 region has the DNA TGTGCCAGCAGATCAGGGGGTCTGGCGGCCAACGTCCTGACTTTC. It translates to CASRSGGLAANVLTF.